Each of the 14 T cell receptor beta chains below was sequenced from the same sample in a study of cytomegalovirus exposure and HLA in healthy donors (dated by TCRdb to about 2017). Library method: the immunoSEQ multiplex PCR assay. For the multiplex PCR, a mixture combining 60 forward primers for TCR Vbeta segments and 13 reverse primers for TCR Jbeta segments was used. Held by TCRdb, this immuneACCESS table contains in-frame sequences only and omits some clones. Under half of the omission traces to an unresolved V gene where checked; the cause of the rest is unknown. The table for this sample lists over 200,000 clones; 70% to 85% of them were counted only once. Roughly 0.58% of the sample goes to the ten largest clones. Sequencing was carried out using PBMCs. Receptor source: a woman between 40 and 55 years old in good health and CMV-seronegative.

The genes are TRBV2 and TRBJ1-4; a weak D match, TRBD1 (6 bases). This CDR3 has 14 amino acids. Germline V gives CDR1 SNHLY, CDR2 FYNNEI. The V and J ends lost 3 bases and 13 bases respectively, with 18 bases between them. CDR3: CASSEPGAGGRLFF. The DNA of the CDR3 is TGTGCCAGCAGTGAGCCGGGGGCGGGGGGTCGACTGTTTTTT.

In this sample, this clone turned up a few times. The chain has TRBV25-1 and TRBJ1-4; TRBD1 matches at 9 bases. The CDR3 is 14 residues long. Losses at the gene ends were 9 bases for V and 5 bases for J; bases not matched to a gene: 7. The germline V gene encodes CDR1 MGHDK and CDR2 SYGVNS. CDR3 sequence reads: CASSRQGGNEKLFF. As DNA, the CDR3 is TGTGCCAGTTCCAGACAGGGGGGCAATGAAAAACTGTTTTTT.

CDR3 DNA sequence: TGCGCCAGCAGCCGGACGACAGGGGGCACTGAAGCTTTCTTT. Amino acids: CASSRTTGGTEAFF. V is TRBV4-3 and J is TRBJ1-1; 9 bases are a match to TRBD1. This CDR3 is built from 14 residues. CDR1 and CDR2 (germline): LGHNA, YSLEER. After removal of 4 bases from V and 4 bases from J, the junction contained 4 bases not matched to a gene.

The genes are TRBV5-1 and TRBJ2-2; 14 nucleotides align to TRBD2. The CDR3 is 17 residues long. From germline, CDR1 is SGHRS and CDR2 YFSETQ. With V trimmed by 4 bases and J by 2 bases, 4 bases remained unmatched. This CDR3 is CASSTGLAGGNTGELFF. DNA of the CDR3: TGCGCCAGCAGCACCGGACTAGCGGGGGGCAACACCGGGGAGCTGTTTTTT.

This chain links TRBV18 with TRBJ2-1, with 9 positions matching TRBD2. The J segment lost 9 bases and the V segment lost 0 bases, leaving 3 bases of the junction unmatched. Germline CDR1 is KGHSH and CDR2 is LQKENI. CDR3 length: 14 amino acids. CDR3 sequence (DNA): TGTGCCAGCTCACCACCAGCGGGGGGCGGTGAGCAGTTCTTC. It codes for CASSPPAGGGEQFF. Based on the CDR3 plus reference TRBV18 and TRBJ2-1, the full variable domain is NAGVMQNPRHLVRRRGQEARLRCSPMKGHSHVYWYRQLPEEGLKFMVYLQKENIIDESGMPKERFSAEFPKEGPSILRIQQVVRGDSAAYFCASSPPAGGGEQFFGPGTRLTVL.

The chain combines TRBV20-1 with TRBJ2-3; D remains ambiguous. V lost 4 bases and J lost 2, with 4 bases in between. Germline V gene lookup returns CDR1 DFQATT and CDR2 SNEGSKA (reference sequence). There are 11 residues in the CDR3. CDR3: CSATITDTQYF. CDR3 DNA: TGCAGTGCTACCATCACAGATACGCAGTATTTT.

The chain recombines TRBV28 with TRBJ2-6, with TRBD1 matching 7 bases. This CDR3 has 16 amino acids. The germline gives CDR1 MDHEN, CDR2 SYDVKM. J gave up 2 bases and V 6 bases, and 7 bases lay outside the gene matches. In DNA form, the CDR3 reads TGTGCCAGCAGAATTGGCAGGGGGACTGGGGCCAACGTCCTGACTTTC. This sequence encodes CASRIGRGTGANVLTF.

This clone was seen only once. The chain employs TRBV30 and TRBJ1-6, with unresolved D. Germline loops: CDR1 GTSNPN, CDR2 SVGIG (reference sequence). CDR3 length: 11 residues. V lost 5 bases to trimming and J lost 8 bases, with 7 bases between them. The CDR3 sequence is CAWRGHSPLHF. For the CDR3, the DNA is TGTGCCTGGCGAGGTCATTCACCCCTCCACTTT.

The genes are TRBV5-1 and TRBJ2-5; TRBD2 is a possible D gene (7 bases). Germline V gene sequence: CDR1 SGHRS, CDR2 YFSETQ. V was clipped by 5 bases and J by 4 bases, with 15 bases between them. There are 14 residues in the CDR3. For the CDR3, the DNA is TGCGCCAGCAGAGAGGCGGGGGCGGGAGAGACCCAGTACTTC. It codes for CASREAGAGETQYF.

This chain's CDR3 is CSVKLPGQGTGELFF. The CDR3, as DNA: TGCAGCGTTAAGTTACCGGGACAGGGAACCGGGGAGCTGTTTTTT. The J gene is TRBJ2-2, the V gene TRBV29-1, with TRBD1 matching 9 bases. The length of the CDR3 is 15 residues. V dropped 5 bases and J dropped 5; count of bases not matched to a gene: 9. CDR1 SQVTM and CDR2 ANQGSEA come from the germline V gene.

The rearrangement links TRBV28 to TRBJ1-2; the D is unclear. This CDR3 comprises 15 residues. Germline CDR1 is MDHEN and CDR2 is SYDVKM. V lost 3 bases, J lost 0 bases, and 11 bases lay in between. The CDR3 DNA sequence: TGTGCCAGCAGTTTTGGCAGCGCCCCTAACTATGGCTACACCTTC. Its protein is CASSFGSAPNYGYTF.

The chain carries TRBV10-3 and TRBJ2-7, with 8 bases matching TRBD1. V shed 2 bases, J shed 4 bases, and the junction held 7 bases outside the gene matches. The CDR3 is 15 residues long. CDR1 is ENHRY and CDR2 is SYGVKD in the germline V gene. The CDR3 spells CAISERGTGDYEQYF. As DNA, the CDR3 is TGTGCCATCAGTGAGAGGGGGACAGGAGATTACGAGCAGTACTTC.

In this sample, this clone turned up once. The chain joins TRBV5-5 to TRBJ1-6; a weak D match, TRBD1 (5 bases). Looked up from germline, CDR1 is SGHKS and CDR2 is YYEKEE (reference sequence). The germline V and J ends were trimmed by 2 bases and 12 bases, with 18 bases remaining between them. The CDR3 totals 15 residues. CDR3 in DNA: TGTGCCAGCAGCTTTGCCGAGGGACTGACAGTACCCCTCCACTTT. It specifies CASSFAEGLTVPLHF.

The chain links TRBV4-3 to TRBJ1-4, with D possibly matching TRBD1 (6 bases). The CDR3 length is 14 residues. The germline V gene encodes CDR1 LGHNA and CDR2 YSLEER. The V gene lost 1 base and the J gene lost 8 bases, with 11 bases spanning the gap. The CDR3 DNA follows: TGCGCCAGCAGCCAAGGGGTTACAGGGGAAAAACTGTTTTTT. Amino acids: CASSQGVTGEKLFF.